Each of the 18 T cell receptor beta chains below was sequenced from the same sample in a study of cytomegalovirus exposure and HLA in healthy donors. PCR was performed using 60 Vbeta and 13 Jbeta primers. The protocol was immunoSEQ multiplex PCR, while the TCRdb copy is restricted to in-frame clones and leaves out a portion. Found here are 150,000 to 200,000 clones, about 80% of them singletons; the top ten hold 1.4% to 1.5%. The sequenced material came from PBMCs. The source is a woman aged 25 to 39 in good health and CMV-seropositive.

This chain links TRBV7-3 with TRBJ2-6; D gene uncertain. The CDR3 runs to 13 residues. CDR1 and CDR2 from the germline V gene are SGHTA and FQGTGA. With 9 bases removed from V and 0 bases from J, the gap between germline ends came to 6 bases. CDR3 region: CASRSSGANVLTF. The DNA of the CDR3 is TGTGCCAGTCGCAGCTCTGGGGCCAACGTCCTGACTTTC.

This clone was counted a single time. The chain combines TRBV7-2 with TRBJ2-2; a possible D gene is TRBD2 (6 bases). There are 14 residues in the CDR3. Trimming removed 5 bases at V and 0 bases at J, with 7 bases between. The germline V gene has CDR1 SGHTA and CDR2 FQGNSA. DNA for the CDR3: TGTGCCAGCAGCCGGGACTCGAACACCGGGGAGCTGTTTTTT. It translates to CASSRDSNTGELFF.

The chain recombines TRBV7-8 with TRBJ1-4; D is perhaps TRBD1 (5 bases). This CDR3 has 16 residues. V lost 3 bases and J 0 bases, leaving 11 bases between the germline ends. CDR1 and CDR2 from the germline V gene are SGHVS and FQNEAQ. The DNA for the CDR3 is TGTGCCAGCAGCTTGACAGTTTTTTCAACTAATGAAAAACTGTTTTTT. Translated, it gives CASSLTVFSTNEKLFF.

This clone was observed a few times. Here the CDR3 DNA reads TGTGCCAGCAGTTTGACAGGGGGCGGAGGCGGGTACACCGGGGAGCTGTTTTTT. Its protein is CASSLTGGGGGYTGELFF. The chain recombines TRBV27 with TRBJ2-2, with 10 bases that match TRBD1. Germline loops: CDR1 MNHEY, CDR2 SMNVEV (reference sequence). J was trimmed by 3 bases and V by 3 bases; bases with no gene match: 10. This CDR3 is 18 amino acids long.

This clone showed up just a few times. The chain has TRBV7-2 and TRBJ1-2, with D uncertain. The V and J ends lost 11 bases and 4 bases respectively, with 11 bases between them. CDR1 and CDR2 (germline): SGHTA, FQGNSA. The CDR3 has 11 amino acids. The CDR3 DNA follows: TGTGCCTCATATGATAGCTATGGCTACACCTTC. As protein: CASYDSYGYTF.

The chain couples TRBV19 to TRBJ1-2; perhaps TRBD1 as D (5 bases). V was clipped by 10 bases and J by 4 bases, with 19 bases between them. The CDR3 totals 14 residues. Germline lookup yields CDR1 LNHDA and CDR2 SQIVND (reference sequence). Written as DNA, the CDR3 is TGTGCCACCCGGGAGGGGCGCTATAGCTATGGCTACACCTTC. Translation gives CATREGRYSYGYTF.

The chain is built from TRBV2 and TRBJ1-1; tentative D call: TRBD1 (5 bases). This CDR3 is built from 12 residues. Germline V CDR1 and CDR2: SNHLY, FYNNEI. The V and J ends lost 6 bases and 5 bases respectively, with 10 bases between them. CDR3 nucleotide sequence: TGTGCCAGCAGGTCTGGGGGGACTGAAGCTTTCTTT. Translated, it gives CASRSGGTEAFF.

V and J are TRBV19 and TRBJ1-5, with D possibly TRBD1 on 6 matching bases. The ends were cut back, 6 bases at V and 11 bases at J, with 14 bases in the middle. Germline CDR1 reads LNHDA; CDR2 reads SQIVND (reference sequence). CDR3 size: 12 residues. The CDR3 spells CASSLGQQAQHF. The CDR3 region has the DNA TGTGCCAGTAGCCTTGGACAGCAGGCCCAGCATTTT.

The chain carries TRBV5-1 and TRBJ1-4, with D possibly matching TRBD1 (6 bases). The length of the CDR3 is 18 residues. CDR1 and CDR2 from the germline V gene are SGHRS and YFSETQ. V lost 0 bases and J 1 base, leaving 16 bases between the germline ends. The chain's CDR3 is CASSLDPPSQGTNEKLFF. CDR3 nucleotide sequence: TGCGCCAGCAGCTTGGACCCCCCTTCACAGGGAACTAATGAAAAACTGTTTTTT.

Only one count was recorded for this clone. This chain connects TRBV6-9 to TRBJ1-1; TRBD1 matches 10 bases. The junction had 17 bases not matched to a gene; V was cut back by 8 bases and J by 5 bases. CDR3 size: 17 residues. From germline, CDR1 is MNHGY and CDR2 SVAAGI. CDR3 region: CASHPRQGARRATEAFF. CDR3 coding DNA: TGTGCCAGCCACCCTAGACAGGGGGCGCGAAGGGCTACTGAAGCTTTCTTT.

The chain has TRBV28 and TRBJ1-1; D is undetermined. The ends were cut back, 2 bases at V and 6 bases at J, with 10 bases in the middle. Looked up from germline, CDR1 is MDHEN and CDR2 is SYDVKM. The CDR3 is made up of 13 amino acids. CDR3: CASSLNLEAEAFF. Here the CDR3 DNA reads TGTGCCAGCAGTTTAAACCTGGAGGCTGAAGCTTTCTTT. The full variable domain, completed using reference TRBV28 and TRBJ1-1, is DVKVTQSSRYLVKRTGEKVFLECVQDMDHENMFWYRQDPGLGLRLIYFSYDVKMKEKGDIPEGYSVSREKKERFSLILESASTNQTSMYLCASSLNLEAEAFFGQGTRLTVV.

The CDR3 here is CASSPGTTYEQYF. Written as DNA, the CDR3 is TGTGCCAGTAGTCCAGGGACTACCTACGAGCAGTACTTC. The chain couples TRBV19 to TRBJ2-7; 7 bases fit TRBD2. The CDR3 extends over 13 amino acids. V lost 5 bases, J lost 2 bases, and 3 bases stayed unmatched. The V gene's germline CDR1 is LNHDA and CDR2 SQIVND (reference sequence).

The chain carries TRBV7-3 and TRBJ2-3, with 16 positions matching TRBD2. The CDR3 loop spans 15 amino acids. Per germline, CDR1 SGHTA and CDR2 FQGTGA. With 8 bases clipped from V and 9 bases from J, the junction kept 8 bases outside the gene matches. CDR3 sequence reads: CASANPGLAGGTQYF. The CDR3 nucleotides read TGTGCCAGCGCTAACCCGGGACTAGCGGGAGGGACGCAGTATTTT.

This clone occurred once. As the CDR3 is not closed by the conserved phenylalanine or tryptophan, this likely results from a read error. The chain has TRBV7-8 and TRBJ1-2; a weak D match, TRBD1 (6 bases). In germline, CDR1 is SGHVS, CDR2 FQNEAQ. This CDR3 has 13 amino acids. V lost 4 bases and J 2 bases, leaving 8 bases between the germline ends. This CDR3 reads CASSSGVNYGYTL. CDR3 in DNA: TGTGCCAGCAGCTCAGGGGTAAACTATGGCTACACCCTC.

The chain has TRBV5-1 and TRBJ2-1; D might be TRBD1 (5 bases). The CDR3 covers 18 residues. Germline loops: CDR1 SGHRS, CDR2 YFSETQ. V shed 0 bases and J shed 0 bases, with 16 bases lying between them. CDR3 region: CASSLGPRQQNSYNEQFF. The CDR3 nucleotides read TGCGCCAGCAGCTTGGGGCCAAGACAGCAAAACTCCTACAATGAGCAGTTCTTC.

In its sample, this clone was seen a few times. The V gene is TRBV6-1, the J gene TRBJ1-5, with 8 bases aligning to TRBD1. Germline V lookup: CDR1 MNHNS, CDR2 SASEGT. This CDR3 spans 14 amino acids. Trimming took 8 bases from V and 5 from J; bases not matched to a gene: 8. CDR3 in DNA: TGTGCCAGCGAACGGACAGGGATCGATCAGCCCCAGCATTTT. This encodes CASERTGIDQPQHF.

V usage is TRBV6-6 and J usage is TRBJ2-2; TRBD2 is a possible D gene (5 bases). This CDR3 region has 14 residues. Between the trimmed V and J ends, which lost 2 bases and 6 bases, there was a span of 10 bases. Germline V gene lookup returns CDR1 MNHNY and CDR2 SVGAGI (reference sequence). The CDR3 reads CASSYGSDSGELFF. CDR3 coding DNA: TGTGCCAGCAGTTACGGATCGGACTCCGGGGAGCTGTTTTTT.

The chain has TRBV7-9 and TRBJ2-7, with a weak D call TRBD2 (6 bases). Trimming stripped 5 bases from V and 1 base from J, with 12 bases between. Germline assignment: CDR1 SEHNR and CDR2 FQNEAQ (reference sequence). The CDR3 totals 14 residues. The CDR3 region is CASSPGTFSYEQYF. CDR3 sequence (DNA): TGTGCCAGCAGCCCCGGGACTTTTTCCTACGAGCAGTACTTC.